This T cell receptor beta chain was retrieved from a study of blood T cells in healthy people across ages. For the second PCR, which ran for about 7 to 12 cycles, a sample-barcoded 5' primer and a J-beta primer mix were used. TCRdb fed the 5' RACE reads into MiXCR, producing one record per CDR3 protein. The repertoire holds some 320,000 distinct CDR3 sequences, 25% to 30% seen once, with roughly 28% in the top ten. The receptor's source is a woman aged 70-85 years in good health. Specimen: blood.

Here the CDR3 DNA reads TGCAGTGCTAAGCAAGGTACCTCTGGAAACACCATATATTTT. Protein sequence: CSAKQGTSGNTIYF. This chain joins TRBV20-1 and TRBJ1-3; no definite D call. Per germline, CDR1 DFQATT and CDR2 SNEGSKA (reference sequence). This CDR3 is 14 amino acids long. The V end lost 4 bases, the J end lost 0 bases, and 10 bases lay between the germline ends.